A selection of T cell receptor beta chains follows, all from one sample in a study of monozygotic twins with inflammatory bowel disease. TCRdb re-called the 5' RACE reads and shows each CDR3 protein once, DNA omitted. This repertoire includes over 130,000 distinct CDR3 sequences. Sample: blood. These receptors all come from a human donor with ulcerative colitis or Crohn's disease, or a healthy co-twin of an affected twin (not recorded which). Each CDR3 is given with its conserved first and last residue.

j_gene	v_gene	CDR3aa
TRBJ2-1	TRBV20-1	CSANWGTGGRNEQFF
TRBJ2-7	TRBV4-1	CASSQDWRDLRSYEQYF
TRBJ2-1	TRBV12-3/TRBV12-4	CASSLRHTNREQFF
TRBJ2-7	TRBV7-2	CASSDRRGNEQYF
TRBJ2-7	TRBV10-3	CAIRTGERLTYEQYF
TRBJ2-1	TRBV12-3/TRBV12-4	CASSPSGVGEQFF
TRBJ1-3	TRBV9	CASSVGGQFLSGNTIYF
TRBJ2-1	TRBV5-1	CASTEGQSSYNEQFF
TRBJ1-5	TRBV5-1	CASSLGDYSNQPQHF
TRBJ2-1	TRBV6-1	CASSEYRTGLRAQFF
TRBJ2-7	TRBV7-9	CASSLGPGSGDYEQYF
TRBJ1-6	TRBV7-2	CASSSRDSKSPLHF
TRBJ1-2	TRBV5-6	CASSFLYTGRYYGYTF
TRBJ2-3	TRBV7-3	CASRLAGNTDTQYF
TRBJ1-6	TRBV5-6	CASSLDRANSPLHF
TRBJ2-7	TRBV7-2	CASSIFGQVPYEQYF
TRBJ1-1	TRBV6-1	CASSIAETGTTEAFF
TRBJ1-1	TRBV30	CAWTVGGEAFF
TRBJ1-5	TRBV7-2	CASSLQGSSNQPQHF
TRBJ2-7	TRBV20-1	CSARVLPTSGGEQYF